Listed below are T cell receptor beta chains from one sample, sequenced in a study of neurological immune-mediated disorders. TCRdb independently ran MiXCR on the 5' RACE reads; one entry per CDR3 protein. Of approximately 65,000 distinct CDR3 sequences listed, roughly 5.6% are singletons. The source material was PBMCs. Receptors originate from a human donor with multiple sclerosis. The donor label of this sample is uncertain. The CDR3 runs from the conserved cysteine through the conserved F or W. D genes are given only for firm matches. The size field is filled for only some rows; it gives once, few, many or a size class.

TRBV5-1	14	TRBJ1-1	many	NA	TGCGCCAGCAGCTTTAGGGGGATAGATACTGAAGCTTTCTTT	CASSFRGIDTEAFF
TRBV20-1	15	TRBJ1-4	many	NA	TGCAGTGCCCCCTTCCTGACAAGGGGAAATGAAAAACTGTTTTTT	CSAPFLTRGNEKLFF
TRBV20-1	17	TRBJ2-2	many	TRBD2	TGCAGTGCTAGAGTTCCCCCAGGCGGGGGGGACACCGGGGAGCTGTTTTTT	CSARVPPGGGDTGELFF
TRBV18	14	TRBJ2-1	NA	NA	TGTGCCAGCTCACCACCGGGGCACCACAATGAGCAGTTCTTC	CASSPPGHHNEQFF
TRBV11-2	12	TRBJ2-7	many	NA	TGTGCCAGCAGCTTAGATTTCGGCGAGCAGTACTTC	CASSLDFGEQYF
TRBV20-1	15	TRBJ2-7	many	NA	TGCAGTGCTAGAGGACGGGCGGGTAACTCCTACGAGCAGTACTTC	CSARGRAGNSYEQYF
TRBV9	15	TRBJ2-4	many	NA	TGTGCCAGCAGCGTGGGGCTGGGGGCAGGAAACATTCAGTACTTC	CASSVGLGAGNIQYF
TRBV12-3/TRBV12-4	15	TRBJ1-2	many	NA	TGTGCCAGCAGTTTCGGATCAGGGGTCGGCTATGGCTACACCTTC	CASSFGSGVGYGYTF
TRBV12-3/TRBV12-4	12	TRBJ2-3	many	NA	TGTGCCAGCAGTGCTGGCACAGATACGCAGTATTTT	CASSAGTDTQYF
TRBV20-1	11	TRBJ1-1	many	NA	TGCAGTGCTAGGGGGCAGGGCGTCCCTTTCTTT	CSARGQGVPFF